These 18 T cell receptor beta chains share one sample of origin, sequenced in a study of regulatory T cells in long-lasting Graves disease. Time point denoted: newly diagnosed GD, antithyroid drugs for less than 3 months. Researchers made the TCR library from RNA that was extracted from PBMCs. HTBI primers from iRepertoire and Arm-PCR of CDR3 regions yielded the TCR beta libraries. TCRdb passed the multiplex PCR reads through MiXCR, listing each CDR3 protein once. The table has about 350,000 distinct CDR3 sequences, over 15% seen once. The data were also submitted as part of a second study, on T cells in Graves' hyperthyroidism and ophthalmopathy.

The material was peripheral blood mononuclear cells (PBMCs), obtained at new diagnosis, from a patient treated with antithyroid drugs. The receptors come from a man aged 35-49 years with Graves disease.

This clonotype has ten or more counts. The DNA of the CDR3 is TGTGCCAGCAGACGGGGACAGGGGGCGGGAGAGCAGTACTTC. It codes for CASRRGQGAGEQYF. V gene TRBV2 combines with J gene TRBJ2-7, with 12 bases identical to TRBD1. With V trimmed by 6 bases and J by 7 bases, 7 bases remained unmatched. This CDR3 region has 14 residues. The germline V gene encodes CDR1 SNHLY and CDR2 FYNNEI.

This clonotype was picked up many times. This chain connects TRBV5-1 to TRBJ2-3, with TRBD1 identical over 10 bases. CDR1 SGHRS and CDR2 YFSETQ come from the germline V gene. The CDR3 is 13 residues long. The V segment lost 3 bases and the J segment 6 bases; nucleotides outside the gene matches: 1. The CDR3 coding sequence is TGCGCCAGCAGCTGGACAGGGGGTGATACGCAGTATTTT. Protein product: CASSWTGGDTQYF.

This clonotype was counted many times. V and J are TRBV11-2 and TRBJ2-1, with TRBD2 matching 8 bases. This CDR3 has 16 amino acids. Germline CDR1 SGHAT, CDR2 FQNNGV. The J segment lost 9 bases and the V segment lost 1 base, leaving 11 bases of the junction unmatched. In DNA, the CDR3 is TGTGCCAGCAGCTTAGGTTTCGGACTAGCTGATAGTGAGCAGTTCTTC. It codes for CASSLGFGLADSEQFF.

The chain is built from TRBV20-1 and TRBJ2-3; 7 bases align to TRBD2. In germline, CDR1 is DFQATT, CDR2 SNEGSKA (reference sequence). V was clipped by 1 base and J by 3 bases; unmatched bases: 7. The CDR3 is 15 residues long. The CDR3 DNA is TGCAGTGCTAGAGGGGGGGGTACGGGGACAGATACGCAGTATTTT. It codes for CSARGGGTGTDTQYF.

This clonotype came up a few times. A read error may account for a junction end that differs from germline. The chain has TRBV20-1 and TRBJ2-7; the match to TRBD1 covers 9 bases. There are 15 residues in the CDR3. The germline gives CDR1 DFQATT, CDR2 SNEGSKA (reference sequence). The CDR3 bases are TGCAGTGCTAGCCTAACAGGGGGCGCGTCCTACGGGCAGTACTTC. Amino acid sequence: CSASLTGGASYGQYF.

This clonotype turned up a few times. V is TRBV2 and J is TRBJ2-3; D call uncertain. The V end lost 6 bases, the J end lost 0 bases, and 10 bases lay between the germline ends. Germline V gives CDR1 SNHLY, CDR2 FYNNEI. The CDR3 spans 14 residues. The CDR3 loop is CASSVDASTDTQYF. CDR3 coding DNA: TGTGCCAGCAGCGTGGACGCCAGCACAGATACGCAGTATTTT.

This clonotype was seen a few times. The J gene is TRBJ2-1, the V gene TRBV7-9; a possible D gene is TRBD2 (5 bases). This CDR3 spans 13 amino acids. The V end was cut by 7 bases, the J end by 8 bases, with 15 bases between. Germline lookup yields CDR1 SEHNR and CDR2 FQNEAQ (reference sequence). This chain's CDR3 is CASIPSGSHEQFF. The CDR3 region has the DNA TGTGCCAGCATCCCCTCGGGATCCCATGAGCAGTTCTTC.

This clonotype has just one count. Here the CDR3 reads CASSIQWQGAYEQYF. The CDR3 DNA reads as TGTGCCAGTAGTATCCAGTGGCAGGGGGCCTACGAGCAGTACTTC. This rearrangement joins TRBV19 to TRBJ2-7; 7 nucleotides agree with TRBD1. The J segment lost 2 bases and the V segment lost 3 bases, leaving 7 bases of the junction unmatched. The CDR3 consists of 15 residues. Germline CDR1 reads LNHDA; CDR2 reads SQIVND (reference sequence). The full variable domain, with the rest looked up from reference TRBV19 and TRBJ2-7, is DGGITQSPKYLFRKEGQNVTLSCEQNLNHDAMYWYRQDPGQGLRLIYYSQIVNDFQKGDIAEGYSVSREKKESFPLTVTSAQKNPTAFYLCASSIQWQGAYEQYFGPGTRLTVT.

This clonotype was seen more than once but under ten times. Since the CDR3 does not end with the conserved phenylalanine or tryptophan, this likely comes from a read error. J is TRBJ1-5 and V is TRBV28, with a possible D match to TRBD1 (5 bases). Germline V gene sequence: CDR1 MDHEN, CDR2 SYDVKM. The CDR3 totals 12 residues. Trimming stripped 6 bases from V and 5 bases from J, with 8 bases between. The CDR3 DNA reads as TGTGCCAGCAGACCGGGACATCAGCCCCAGCATTGT. It translates to CASRPGHQPQHC.

This clonotype appeared many times. The rearrangement links TRBV7-9 to TRBJ2-7, with D maybe TRBD1 (5 bases). Germline CDR1 reads SEHNR; CDR2 reads FQNEAQ (reference sequence). The CDR3 spans 12 residues. V was trimmed by 3 bases and J by 5 bases, leaving 8 bases between them. CDR3 bases: TGTGCCAGCAGCTTTCAGGGTCACGAGCAGTACTTC. Its translation is CASSFQGHEQYF.

In its sample, this clonotype was seen many times. The chain recombines TRBV19 with TRBJ2-2; D may match TRBD1 or TRBD2 (6 bases each). Germline V gene sequence: CDR1 LNHDA, CDR2 SQIVND (reference sequence). This CDR3 has 15 amino acids. Trimming took off 6 bases at V and 4 bases at J, with 15 bases between the two ends. Here the CDR3 DNA reads TGTGCCAGTAGCCGGGGGCGCCCGGGCACCGGGGAGCTGTTTTTT. It encodes CASSRGRPGTGELFF.

This clonotype was counted many times. One junction end does not reproduce the germline sequence, and a read error may be involved. V usage is TRBV5-1 and J usage is TRBJ2-5, with 11 bases fitting TRBD2. CDR3 length: 15 amino acids. Germline CDR1 is SGHRS and CDR2 is YFSETQ. The CDR3 loop is CASSFLAGGQETQYF. The CDR3 coding sequence is TGTGCCAGCAGTTTTTTAGCGGGGGGGCAAGAGACCCAGTACTTC.

This clonotype was observed many times. This rearrangement joins TRBV7-3 to TRBJ2-3; D remains ambiguous. V was shortened by 1 base and J by 4 bases, with 12 bases between the two germline ends. CDR1 is SGHTA and CDR2 is FQGTGA in the germline V gene. The CDR3 is 15 residues long. The CDR3 DNA reads TGTGCCAGCAGCTTAAATCCCAGTGGGGCAGATACGCAGTATTTT. Its translation: CASSLNPSGADTQYF.

This chain links TRBV14 with TRBJ2-4; D gene uncertain. Germline V gene data show CDR1 as SGHDN and CDR2 as FVKESK. The CDR3 contains 17 residues. V lost 4 bases and J 0 bases, leaving 16 bases between the germline ends. The CDR3 coding sequence is TGTGCCAGCAGCCTTTTAGGACCTGATCTAGCCAAAAACATTCAGTACTTC. As protein: CASSLLGPDLAKNIQYF.

The chain is built from TRBV9 and TRBJ2-3; D possibly corresponds to TRBD1 (6 bases). Germline lookup yields CDR1 SGDLS and CDR2 YYNGEE. V gave up 0 bases and J gave up 4 bases, with 12 bases separating them. The CDR3 spans 15 residues. CDR3 in amino acids: CASSVGQGISDTQYF. The CDR3 DNA sequence: TGTGCCAGCAGCGTAGGGCAGGGGATCTCAGATACGCAGTATTTT.

This clonotype was observed many times. The chain joins TRBV24-1 to TRBJ2-7; D gene ambiguous. The CDR3 loop spans 11 amino acids. Germline lookup yields CDR1 KGHDR and CDR2 SFDVKD. V lost 3 bases, J lost 4 bases, and 3 bases lay in between. Here the CDR3 reads CATSDGYEQYF. In DNA form, the CDR3 reads TGTGCCACCAGTGATGGTTACGAGCAGTACTTC.

This clonotype was counted many times. J is TRBJ2-2 and V is TRBV29-1, with 13 bases aligning to TRBD2. The CDR3 has 16 amino acids. Germline assignment: CDR1 SQVTM and CDR2 ANQGSEA. With V trimmed by 4 bases and J by 3 bases, 5 bases remained unmatched. CDR3 DNA: TGCAGCGTTGGACTAGCGGGGGGATCGGACACCGGGGAGCTGTTTTTT. Protein: CSVGLAGGSDTGELFF.

This clonotype was picked up a small number of times. The chain joins TRBV5-1 to TRBJ2-3, with D possibly TRBD2 on 5 matching bases. V was pared by 0 bases and J by 4 bases, with 9 bases between. Per the germline V gene, CDR1 is SGHRS and CDR2 is YFSETQ. The CDR3 is 14 residues long. The CDR3 nucleotides are TGCGCCAGCAGCTTGGGAGGGTCCCCAGATACGCAGTATTTT. Its translation: CASSLGGSPDTQYF.